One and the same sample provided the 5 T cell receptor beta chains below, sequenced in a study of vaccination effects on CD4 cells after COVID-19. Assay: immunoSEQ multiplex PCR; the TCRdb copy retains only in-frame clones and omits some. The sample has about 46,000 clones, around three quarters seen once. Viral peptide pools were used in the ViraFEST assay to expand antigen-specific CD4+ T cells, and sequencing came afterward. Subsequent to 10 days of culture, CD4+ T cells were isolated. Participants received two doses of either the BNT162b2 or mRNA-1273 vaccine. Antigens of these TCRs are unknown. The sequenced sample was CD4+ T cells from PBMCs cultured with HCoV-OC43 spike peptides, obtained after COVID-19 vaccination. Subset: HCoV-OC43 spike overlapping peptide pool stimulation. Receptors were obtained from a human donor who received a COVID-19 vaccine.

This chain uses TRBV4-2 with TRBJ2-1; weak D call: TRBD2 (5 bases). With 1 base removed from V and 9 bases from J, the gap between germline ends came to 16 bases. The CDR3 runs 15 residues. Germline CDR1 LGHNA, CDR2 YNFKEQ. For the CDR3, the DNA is TGTGCCAGCAGCCAAGGCGGCCCGGGAAGTGGTGAGCAGTTCTTC. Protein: CASSQGGPGSGEQFF.

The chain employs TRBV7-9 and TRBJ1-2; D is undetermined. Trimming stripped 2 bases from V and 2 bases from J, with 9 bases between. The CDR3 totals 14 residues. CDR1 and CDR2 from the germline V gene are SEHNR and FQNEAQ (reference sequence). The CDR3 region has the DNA TGTGCCAGCAGCTTATCGGGCAGAAACTATGGCTACACCTTC. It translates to CASSLSGRNYGYTF.

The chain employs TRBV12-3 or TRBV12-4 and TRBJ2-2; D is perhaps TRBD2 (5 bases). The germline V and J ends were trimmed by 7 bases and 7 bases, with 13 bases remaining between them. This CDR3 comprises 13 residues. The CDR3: CASTPSGVGELFF. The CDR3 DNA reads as TGTGCCAGCACCCCTTCCGGGGTCGGGGAGCTGTTTTTT.

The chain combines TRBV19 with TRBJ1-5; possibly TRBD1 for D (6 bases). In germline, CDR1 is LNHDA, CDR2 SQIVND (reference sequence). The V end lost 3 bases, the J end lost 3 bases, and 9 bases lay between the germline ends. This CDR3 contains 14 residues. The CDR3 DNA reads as TGTGCCAGTAGTATGCAGGGGTTCAATCAGCCCCAGCATTTT. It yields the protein CASSMQGFNQPQHF.

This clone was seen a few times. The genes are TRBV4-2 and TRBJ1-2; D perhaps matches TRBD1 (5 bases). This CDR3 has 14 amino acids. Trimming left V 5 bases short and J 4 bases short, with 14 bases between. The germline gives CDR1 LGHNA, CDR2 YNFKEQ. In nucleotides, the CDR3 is TGTGCCAGCAGCGCCTCGAGGCAGGGCTATGGCTACACCTTC. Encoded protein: CASSASRQGYGYTF.